What follows is one T cell receptor beta chain and its context. Its antigen is still unknown. The data are from a study of blood T cells in healthy people across ages. Overall study results and limits: Age showed a roughly linear inverse relationship with TCR beta diversity per million T cells.

Deletions cut 2 bases from V and 3 bases from J, with 11 bases between. Germline CDR1 is LGHNA and CDR2 is YNFKEQ. The CDR3 has 14 amino acids. The authors ran a second PCR of 7 to 11 cycles using a sample-barcoded 5' primer and a J-beta primer mix. TCRdb redid the calling of the 5' RACE reads with MiXCR, one entry per CDR3 protein. Among 650,000 to 900,000 distinct CDR3 sequences listed, 62% were seen once. The rearrangement joins TRBV4-2 to TRBJ2-7; the D call may be TRBD1 or TRBD2 (5 bases each). This TCR came from a young man in good health. Sequencing was performed on blood. In DNA, the CDR3 is TGTGCCAGCAGCCAATGGCTTGGGGGCTACGAGCAGTACTTC. It encodes CASSQWLGGYEQYF.